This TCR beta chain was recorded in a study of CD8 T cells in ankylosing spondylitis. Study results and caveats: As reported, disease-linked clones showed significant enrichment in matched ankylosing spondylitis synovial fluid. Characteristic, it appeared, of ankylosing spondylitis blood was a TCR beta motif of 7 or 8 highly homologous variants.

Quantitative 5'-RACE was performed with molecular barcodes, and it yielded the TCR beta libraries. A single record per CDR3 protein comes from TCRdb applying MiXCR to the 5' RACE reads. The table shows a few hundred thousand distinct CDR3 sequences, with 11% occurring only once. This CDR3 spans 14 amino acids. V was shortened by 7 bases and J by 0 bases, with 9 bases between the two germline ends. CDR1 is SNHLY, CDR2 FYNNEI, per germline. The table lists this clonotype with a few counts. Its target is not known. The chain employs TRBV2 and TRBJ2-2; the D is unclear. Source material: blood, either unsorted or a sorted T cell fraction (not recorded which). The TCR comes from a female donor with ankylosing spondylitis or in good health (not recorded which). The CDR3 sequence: CASMARTNTGELFF. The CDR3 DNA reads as TGTGCCAGCATGGCAAGGACGAACACCGGGGAGCTGTTTTTT.